Listed below are T cell receptor beta chains from one sample, sequenced in a study of blood T cell repertoires in COVID-19. Clones were read by immunoSEQ multiplex PCR, and TCRdb kept only the in-frame ones, dropping some. This repertoire shows 360,000 or so clones, roughly 91% found once; its top ten account for 1.7%. Sample: PBMCs or T cells enriched from blood (not recorded which). These receptor sequences come from a young woman who had recovered from COVID-19. CDR3s leave out the opening cysteine and the closing phenylalanine or tryptophan. Only part of the rows carry a size: once, few, many, or a class if the clone is expanded.

j_call clone_size v_call cdr3_aa
TRBJ2-3 . TRBV6-2/TRBV6-3 ASSSPRRDTQY
TRBJ2-1 . TRBV5-8 ASSHPGSYNEQF
TRBJ1-5 once TRBV14 ASSPRGQGDQPQH
TRBJ1-6 once TRBV7-9 ASSNEGTGPPLH
TRBJ1-5 . TRBV27 ASSLGAVPHNQPQH
TRBJ2-2 . TRBV5-4 ASSMIAGGYTGELF
TRBJ2-7 . TRBV2 ASSSRLAGYSLEQY
TRBJ1-1 once TRBV27 ASRARENTEAF
TRBJ2-5 . TRBV7-9 ASRLQGEETQY
TRBJ2-7 . TRBV11-2 ASSNRVGYEQY
TRBJ1-1 . TRBV20-1 SASRQGMGAEAF
TRBJ1-3 . TRBV11-2 ASSLGGLNTIY
TRBJ2-4 . TRBV28 ASSWADRGINIQY
TRBJ1-1 once TRBV4-1 ASSQDSGGEAF
TRBJ1-1 few TRBV19 ASSIGWPNTEAF
TRBJ1-5 . TRBV28 ASSAGNQPQH
TRBJ2-5 few TRBV24-1 ATSDFSGMETQY
TRBJ2-2 . TRBV9 ASSTPRRGVGTGELF
TRBJ1-1 once TRBV5-1 ASSLAGTGMNTEAF
TRBJ1-1 few TRBV21-1 ASSKGGAGDPSRRISEAF
TRBJ1-3 . TRBV7-9 ASSARQGPYGNTIY
TRBJ1-4 . TRBV7-6 ASSLGLQGTNEKLF
TRBJ2-3 few TRBV3-1/TRBV3-2 ASSRGGTGISHTQY
TRBJ2-7 . TRBV27 ASRFYGTGIYEQY
TRBJ2-2 . TRBV5-1 ASSRDGQANTGELF
TRBJ2-3 . TRBV19 ASSGDSFFSTDTQY
TRBJ2-3 . TRBV11-2 ASSLETSHTDTQY
TRBJ2-4 . TRBV3-1/TRBV3-2 ASSQDDTPSGQGENIQY
TRBJ2-7 . TRBV5-1 ASSLGRAFYEQY
TRBJ1-2 . TRBV25-1 ASSESGWGYT
TRBJ2-1 . TRBV7-6 ASSLLSRLAGKSGLHNEQF
TRBJ1-3 many TRBV5-1 ASSLGQIGNTIY
TRBJ2-6 . TRBV7-2 ASSRGSGANVLT
TRBJ2-5 . TRBV29-1 SVDREQETQY
TRBJ1-4 . TRBV18 ASSPGTDEKLF
TRBJ2-5 . TRBV7-2 ASSNNPDKNYQETQY
TRBJ2-3 . TRBV9 ASSVGAGATDTQY
TRBJ2-7 . TRBV6-1 ASSADPAVVEQY
TRBJ2-5 . TRBV4-2 ASSQGGGRIQETQY
TRBJ2-1 once TRBV27 ASSLIAGGSNEQF
TRBJ1-1 . TRBV5-4 ASSYLRGFDTEAF
TRBJ1-3 . TRBV6-6 ASNKQVSSGNTIY
TRBJ2-7 . TRBV7-8 ASSLRPWTGDSYEQY